The 8 T cell receptor beta chains below all came from one sample that was sequenced in a study of T cells in localized non-small cell lung cancer. The table came from immunoSEQ multiplex PCR; TCRdb's copy has only in-frame clones and leaves some out. Seen here are fewer than 2,000 clones, less than 30% observed once, and the top ten hold 9.5% to 13%. Material: normal lung tissue next to the tumor, obtained before any cancer treatment. The source of these receptors is a female donor of 60 years or more with stage I lung adenocarcinoma.

This clone was seen only a few times. One junction end does not reproduce the germline sequence, and a read error may be involved. This sequence joins TRBV6-8 and TRBJ1-2; 10 positions agree with TRBD1. The germline CDR1 and CDR2 sequences are MNHGY and SAAAGT. CDR3 length: 14 residues. The CDR3 region is CAISGGQGEFGYTF. The CDR3 bases are TGTGCCATCAGTGGTGGACAGGGGGAGTTTGGCTACACCTTC.

The chain employs TRBV19 and TRBJ1-1, with no clear D. CDR3 size: 14 residues. Trimming cost V 6 bases and J 5 bases, with 16 bases left between them. Per germline, CDR1 LNHDA and CDR2 SQIVND (reference sequence). The CDR3 reads CASSHDGLRTEAFF. The CDR3 bases are TGTGCCAGTAGCCACGACGGCCTGAGAACTGAAGCTTTCTTT.

This clone occurred a few times. This chain joins TRBV12-5 and TRBJ1-5; 11 bases agree with TRBD1. Germline CDR1 is LGHNT and CDR2 is FRNRAP. The CDR3 is made up of 14 amino acids. In DNA, the CDR3 is TGTGCCAGCGGACAGGGGGCGAGCAATCAGCCCCAGCATTTT. Translation gives CASGQGASNQPQHF.

In its sample, this clone was seen a few times. This rearrangement joins TRBV15 to TRBJ1-6; 8 bases match TRBD1. The CDR3 is 14 residues long. The trim removed 5 bases at V and 7 bases at J, leaving 4 bases unmatched. CDR1 is LNHNV and CDR2 is YYDKDF in the germline V gene (reference sequence). The CDR3 reads CATSWDRKNSPLHF. The CDR3 nucleotides read TGTGCCACCAGCTGGGACAGGAAGAATTCACCCCTCCACTTT.

This clone showed up just a few times. This chain links TRBV6-8 with TRBJ2-1; D might be TRBD2 (5 bases). The germline CDR1 and CDR2 sequences are MNHGY and SAAAGT. V was cut by 0 bases and J by 8 bases, with 14 bases left in between. The CDR3 has 15 amino acids. The CDR3 loop is CASSYSGALSDEQFF. CDR3 coding DNA: TGTGCCAGCAGTTACTCGGGAGCCCTCTCAGATGAGCAGTTCTTC.

This clone was recorded a few times. This chain joins TRBV28 and TRBJ1-1, with TRBD1 identical over 8 bases. This CDR3 has 14 residues. The germline V gene encodes CDR1 MDHEN and CDR2 SYDVKM. The V gene end was trimmed by 4 bases and the J gene end by 1 base; junction bases not matched to a gene: 2. As DNA, the CDR3 is TGTGCCAGCAGTTCCGGACAGGGGAACACTGAAGCTTTCTTT. It yields the protein CASSSGQGNTEAFF.

The chain couples TRBV5-1 to TRBJ2-5; TRBD1 or TRBD2 may be the D gene (6 bases each). The V gene's germline CDR1 is SGHRS and CDR2 YFSETQ. With 4 bases removed from V and 2 bases from J, the gap between germline ends came to 15 bases. This CDR3 has 15 residues. CDR3 nucleotide sequence: TGCGCCAGCAGCGGGACCGGGGGCACGCAAGAGACCCAGTACTTC. This gives the protein CASSGTGGTQETQYF.

This clone was seen more than once but under ten times. The V call is TRBV28, the J call TRBJ2-5; 14 nucleotides match TRBD2. CDR1 is MDHEN, CDR2 SYDVKM, per germline. This CDR3 contains 16 residues. V lost 3 bases to trimming and J lost 5 bases; unmatched junction nucleotides: 5. The CDR3 DNA follows: TGTGCCAGCAGTTTGGGACTAGCGGGAGCATTGGAGACCCAGTACTTC. Amino acids: CASSLGLAGALETQYF.